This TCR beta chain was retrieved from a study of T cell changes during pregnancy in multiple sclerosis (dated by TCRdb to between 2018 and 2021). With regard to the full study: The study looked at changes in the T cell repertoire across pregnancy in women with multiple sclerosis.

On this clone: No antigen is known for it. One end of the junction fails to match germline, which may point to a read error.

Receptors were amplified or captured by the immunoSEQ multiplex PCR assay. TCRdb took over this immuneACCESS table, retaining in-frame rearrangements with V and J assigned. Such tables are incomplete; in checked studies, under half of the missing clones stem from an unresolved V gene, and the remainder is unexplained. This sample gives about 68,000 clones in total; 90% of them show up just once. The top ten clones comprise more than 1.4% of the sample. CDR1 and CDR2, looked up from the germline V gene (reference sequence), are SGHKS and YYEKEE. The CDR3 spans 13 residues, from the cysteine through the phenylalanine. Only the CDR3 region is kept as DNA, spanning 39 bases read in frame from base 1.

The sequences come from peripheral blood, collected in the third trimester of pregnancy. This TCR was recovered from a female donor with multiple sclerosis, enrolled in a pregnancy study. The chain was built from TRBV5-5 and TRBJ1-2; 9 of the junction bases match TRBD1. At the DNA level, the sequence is TGTGCCAGCAGCTTACCGGGACAGGGACTACGGCTCTTC. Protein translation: CASSLPGQGLRLF.